This T cell receptor (beta chain) is from a study of blood T cell repertoires in COVID-19. Study-level background: Specimens from acute and convalescent COVID-19 originated in the United States, Italy and Spain.

Method: immunoSEQ multiplex PCR; TCRdb's copy keeps in-frame clones and lacks some. The sample contains 300,000 to 400,000 clones, approximately 90% of which appear only once. Recruitment covered roughly 22 US areas and drew participants whose ages spanned roughly 18 to 95 years. V was trimmed by 0 bases and J by 3 bases, leaving 12 bases between them. The germline CDR1 and CDR2 sequences are SGHRS and YFSETQ. The CDR3 runs 15 residues. The V call is TRBV5-1, the J call TRBJ1-1; a weak D match, TRBD1 (5 bases). The receptor comes from a woman aged 25 to 39 with acute COVID-19. Sample: PBMCs or T cells enriched from blood (not recorded which). The CDR3 loop reads CASSLGRGADTEAFF. The CDR3 DNA sequence: TGCGCCAGCAGCTTGGGGCGGGGCGCAGACACTGAAGCTTTCTTT. Together with reference TRBV5-1 and TRBJ1-1, the CDR3 gives the full variable domain: KAGVTQTPRYLIKTRGQQVTLSCSPISGHRSVSWYQQTPGQGLQFLFEYFSETQRNKGNFPGRFSGRQFSNSRSEMNVSTLELGDSALYLCASSLGRGADTEAFFGQGTRLTVV.